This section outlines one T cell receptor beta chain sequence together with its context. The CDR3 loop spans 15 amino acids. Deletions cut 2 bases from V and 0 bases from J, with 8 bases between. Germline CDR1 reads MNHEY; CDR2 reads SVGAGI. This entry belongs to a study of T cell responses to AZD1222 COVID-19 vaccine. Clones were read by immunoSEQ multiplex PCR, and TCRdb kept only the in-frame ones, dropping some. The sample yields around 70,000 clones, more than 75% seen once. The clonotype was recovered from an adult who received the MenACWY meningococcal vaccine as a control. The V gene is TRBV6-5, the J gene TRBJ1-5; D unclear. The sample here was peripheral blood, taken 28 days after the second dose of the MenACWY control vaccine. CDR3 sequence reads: CASSYSVISNQPQHF. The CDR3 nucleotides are TGTGCCAGCAGTTACAGCGTCATTAGCAATCAGCCCCAGCATTTT.